The 3 T cell receptor beta chains listed next were all sequenced from one sample in a study of cytomegalovirus exposure and HLA in healthy donors. Both 60 Vbeta primers and 13 Jbeta primers went into the PCR. Data came from immunoSEQ multiplex PCR; TCRdb stores just in-frame clones and leaves some out. The sample has approximately 170,000 clones, around 80% seen once. The sample consisted of PBMCs. All receptors come from a male donor in good health and CMV-seronegative.

V is TRBV27 and J is TRBJ1-5, with D maybe TRBD1 (5 bases). In germline, CDR1 is MNHEY, CDR2 SMNVEV (reference sequence). This CDR3 is 14 amino acids long. V gave up 2 bases and J gave up 4 bases, with 9 bases separating them. Here the CDR3 DNA reads TGTGCCAGCAGTTTAGGGGGGAAAAATCAGCCCCAGCATTTT. Its protein product is CASSLGGKNQPQHF.

This sequence joins TRBV5-1 and TRBJ1-4; unclear D gene. The germline V gene has CDR1 SGHRS and CDR2 YFSETQ. CDR3 size: 15 residues. Deletions cut 0 bases from V and 5 bases from J, with 11 bases between. In nucleotides, the CDR3 is TGCGCCAGCAGCTTGGGGGCCTCCTCCAATGAAAAACTGTTTTTT. This sequence encodes CASSLGASSNEKLFF. The full variable domain, with the rest looked up from reference TRBV5-1 and TRBJ1-4, is KAGVTQTPRYLIKTRGQQVTLSCSPISGHRSVSWYQQTPGQGLQFLFEYFSETQRNKGNFPGRFSGRQFSNSRSEMNVSTLELGDSALYLCASSLGASSNEKLFFGSGTQLSVL.

The chain links TRBV7-9 to TRBJ2-1; TRBD2 is a possible D gene (6 bases). Germline CDR1 is SEHNR and CDR2 is FQNEAQ (reference sequence). The CDR3 consists of 15 residues. V dropped 1 base and J dropped 0 bases, with 7 bases sitting between them. CDR3 nucleotide sequence: TGTGCCAGCAGCTTAGTGGGACTCTCCTACAATGAGCAGTTCTTC. Translated, it gives CASSLVGLSYNEQFF.